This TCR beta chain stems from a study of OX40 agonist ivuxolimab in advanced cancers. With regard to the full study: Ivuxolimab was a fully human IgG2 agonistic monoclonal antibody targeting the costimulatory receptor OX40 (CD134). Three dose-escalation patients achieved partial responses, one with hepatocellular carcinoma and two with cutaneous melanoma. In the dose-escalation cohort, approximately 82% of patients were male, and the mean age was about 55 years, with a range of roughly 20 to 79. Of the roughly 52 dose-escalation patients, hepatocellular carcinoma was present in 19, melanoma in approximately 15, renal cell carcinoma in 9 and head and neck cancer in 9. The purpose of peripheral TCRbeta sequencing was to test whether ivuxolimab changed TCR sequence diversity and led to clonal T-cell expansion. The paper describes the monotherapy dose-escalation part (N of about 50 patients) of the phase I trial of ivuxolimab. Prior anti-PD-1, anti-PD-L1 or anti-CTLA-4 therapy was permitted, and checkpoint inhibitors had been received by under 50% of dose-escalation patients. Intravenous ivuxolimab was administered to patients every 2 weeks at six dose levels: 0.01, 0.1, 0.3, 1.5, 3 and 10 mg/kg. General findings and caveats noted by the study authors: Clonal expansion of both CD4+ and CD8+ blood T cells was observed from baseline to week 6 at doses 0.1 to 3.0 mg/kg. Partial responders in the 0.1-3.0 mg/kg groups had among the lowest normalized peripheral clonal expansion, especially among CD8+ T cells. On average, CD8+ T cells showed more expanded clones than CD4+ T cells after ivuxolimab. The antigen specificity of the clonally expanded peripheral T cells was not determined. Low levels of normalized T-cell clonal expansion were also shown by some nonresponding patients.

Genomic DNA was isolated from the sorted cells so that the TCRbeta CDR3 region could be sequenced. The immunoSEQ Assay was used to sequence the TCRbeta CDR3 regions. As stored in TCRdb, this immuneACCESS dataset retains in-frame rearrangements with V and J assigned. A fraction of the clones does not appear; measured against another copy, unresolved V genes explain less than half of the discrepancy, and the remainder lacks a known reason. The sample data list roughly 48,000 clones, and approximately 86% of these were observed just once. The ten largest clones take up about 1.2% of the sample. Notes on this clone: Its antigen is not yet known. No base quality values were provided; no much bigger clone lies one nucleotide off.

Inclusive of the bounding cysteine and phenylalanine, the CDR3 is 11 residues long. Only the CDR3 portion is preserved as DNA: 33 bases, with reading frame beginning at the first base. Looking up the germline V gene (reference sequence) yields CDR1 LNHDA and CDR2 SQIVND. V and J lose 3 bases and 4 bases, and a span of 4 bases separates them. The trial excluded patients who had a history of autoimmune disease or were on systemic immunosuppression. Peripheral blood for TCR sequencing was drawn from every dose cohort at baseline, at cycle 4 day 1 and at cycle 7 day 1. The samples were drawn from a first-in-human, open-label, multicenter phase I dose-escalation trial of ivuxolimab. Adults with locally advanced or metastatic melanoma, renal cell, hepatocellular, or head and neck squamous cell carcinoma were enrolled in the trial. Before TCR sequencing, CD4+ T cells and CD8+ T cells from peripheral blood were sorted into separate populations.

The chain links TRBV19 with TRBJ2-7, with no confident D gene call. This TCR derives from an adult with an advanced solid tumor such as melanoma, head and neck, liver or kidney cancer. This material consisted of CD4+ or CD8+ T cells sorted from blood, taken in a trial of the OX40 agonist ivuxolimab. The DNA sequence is TGTGCCAGTAGTATTGGTTACGAGCAGTACTTC. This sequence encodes CASSIGYEQYF. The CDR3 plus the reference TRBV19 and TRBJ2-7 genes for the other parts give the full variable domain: DGGITQSPKYLFRKEGQNVTLSCEQNLNHDAMYWYRQDPGQGLRLIYYSQIVNDFQKGDIAEGYSVSREKKESFPLTVTSAQKNPTAFYLCASSIGYEQYFGPGTRLTVT.